This T cell receptor (beta chain) was identified during a study of T cell responses to AZD1222 COVID-19 vaccine. Using immunoSEQ multiplex PCR, the repertoire was profiled, and TCRdb retains in-frame clones only, with some absent. Of under 150,000 clones detected, 93% appear once; the ten largest clones hold about 3%. Germline lookup yields CDR1 MNHEY and CDR2 SVGEGT. V lost 5 bases to trimming and J lost 6 bases; unmatched junction nucleotides: 7. The CDR3 has 14 amino acids. Sequencing used peripheral blood, obtained on day 0 of AZD1222 vaccination. V and J are TRBV6-2 or TRBV6-3 and TRBJ1-2, with 9 nucleotides matching TRBD1. The TCR originated in an adult in good health. CDR3: CASSTGGVGNGYTF. The CDR3 nucleotides are TGTGCCAGCAGTACAGGGGGCGTTGGAAATGGCTACACCTTC.